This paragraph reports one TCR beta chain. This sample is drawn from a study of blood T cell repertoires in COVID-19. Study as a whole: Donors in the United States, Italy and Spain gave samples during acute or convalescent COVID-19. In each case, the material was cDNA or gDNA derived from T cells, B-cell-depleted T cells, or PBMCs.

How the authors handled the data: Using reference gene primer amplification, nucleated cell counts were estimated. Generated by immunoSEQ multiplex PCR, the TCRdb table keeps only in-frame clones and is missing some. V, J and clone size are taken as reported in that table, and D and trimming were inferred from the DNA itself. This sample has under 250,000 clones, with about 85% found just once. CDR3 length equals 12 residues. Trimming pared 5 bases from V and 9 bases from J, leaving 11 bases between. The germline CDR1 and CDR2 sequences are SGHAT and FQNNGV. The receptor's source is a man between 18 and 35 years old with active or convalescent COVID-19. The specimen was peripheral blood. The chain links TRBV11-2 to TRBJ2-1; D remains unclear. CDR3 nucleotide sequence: TGTGCCAGCAGCAATACTTTCGGTGAGCAGTTCTTC. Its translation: CASSNTFGEQFF. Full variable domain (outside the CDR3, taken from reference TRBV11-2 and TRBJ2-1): EAGVAQSPRYKIIEKRQSVAFWCNPISGHATLYWYQQILGQGPKLLIQFQNNGVVDDSQLPKDRFSAERLKGVDSTLKIQPAKLEDSAVYLCASSNTFGEQFFGPGTRLTVL.